This TCR beta chain was retrieved from a study of blood T cell repertoires in COVID-19 (dated by TCRdb to the early 2020s). About the full investigation: Samples covering the acute and convalescent phases of COVID-19 were provided by collaborators in the United States, Italy and Spain. The repertoires were released in a freely available public database meant as a resource for research on the immune response to SARS-CoV-2. Where HLA class I and class II types were available, the types were taken from metadata supplied by the sample provider, not from assay-based typing. The samples were drawn from two sources: the first 160 participants of the ongoing ImmuneRACE study, and some 1,300 subjects contributed by 6 global collaborators. Deeply sampled blood TCRbeta repertoires from subjects exposed to, actively infected with, or recovered from COVID-19 were included in the dataset. The material from the prospective study consisted of cDNA or gDNA derived from T cells, B-cell-depleted T cells, or PBMCs. A de-identified subject ID, COVID-19 status, age in years and sex were almost always included in the sample metadata.

The full study reports these points: The amount of clinical and demographic metadata varied by source and participant and was provided uncurated.

Whole blood was collected in K2EDTA tubes by collaborating institutions according to the institutions' own protocols. For TCRbeta analysis, collaborators shipped samples in one of three forms: frozen whole blood, isolated PBMCs, or DNA extracted from either of those sample types. TCRbeta CDR3 regions were amplified from genomic DNA using the immunoSEQ Assay, a bias-controlled multiplex PCR. The authors processed their data as follows. The number of nucleated cells in each sample was estimated by amplification of reference gene primers within the assay. To quantify the absolute abundance of each unique TCRbeta CDR3 rearrangement, sequence reads were collapsed and filtered. For each sample, productive Simpson clonality was calculated as the square root of Simpson's diversity index over productive rearrangements. TCRdb provides this immuneACCESS table in a form limited to in-frame rearrangements. Some clones are lacking; in checked studies, under half of them reflect an unresolved V gene, and why the rest are absent is not known. V and J calls and clone size are given by that table; D and trimming were obtained from the DNA. For this sample there are about 96,000 clones; 84% appear just once. Together, the top ten hold 15% to 20% of the sample.

On this clone: There is no known antigen for this receptor. The junction shows a germline mismatch at one end, possibly a read error.

CDR1 and CDR2 (SSHAT, FNYEAQ) derive from the germline V gene (reference sequence). From cysteine to phenylalanine, the CDR3 is 16 amino acids long. Solely the CDR3 DNA is kept, with 48 bases framed from the first base. The rearrangement combines TRBV7-7 with TRBJ2-5; 11 bases in the junction line up with TRBD1. The TCR was taken from a woman in her sixties with acute or convalescent COVID-19. The sample consisted of peripheral blood. For the CDR3, the sequence is CASSLGTGGSEETQYF. At the DNA level, the sequence is TGTGCTAGCAGCTTAGGGACAGGGGGATCCGAAGAGACCCAGTACTTC.